Below, one TCR beta chain is given with its context. V lost 5 bases and J lost 1; bases outside the gene matches: 11. CDR1 and CDR2 from the germline V gene are GTSNPN and SVGIG (reference sequence). The CDR3 sequence is 15 residues long. This entry belongs to a study of T cell responses to AZD1222 COVID-19 vaccine. TCRdb's copy holds only in-frame clones and misses some; the assay was immunoSEQ multiplex PCR. The sample shows roughly 100,000 clones, about 88% of them seen only once. The clonotype comes from an adult who received the AZD1222 COVID-19 vaccine. The chain uses TRBV30 and TRBJ2-7; TRBD2 aligns across 7 bases. Sequences were derived from peripheral blood, sampled 28 days after the second AZD1222 dose. Here the CDR3 reads CAWGGVAPGSYEQYF. DNA for the CDR3: TGTGCCTGGGGGGGGGTAGCGCCCGGATCCTACGAGCAGTACTTC.